Each of the 20 T cell receptor beta chains below was sequenced from the same sample in a study of shared clonotypes between healthy human individuals. Sequenced by immunoSEQ multiplex PCR; TCRdb stores in-frame clones only, minus some. The data contain about 490,000 clones, 60% to 85% of them seen just once; the ten biggest clones take up 10% to 15%. The sample taken for sequencing was PBMCs. These receptors came from a woman in her thirties or forties in good health. Some clones in this sample may be carry-over from other donors' samples.

The count of this clone is one. The chain uses TRBV15 and TRBJ2-7, with a tentative D call TRBD2 (5 bases). CDR1 and CDR2 (germline): LNHNV, YYDKDF (reference sequence). This CDR3 comprises 15 residues. The V and J ends lost 1 base and 0 bases respectively, with 10 bases between them. In DNA form, the CDR3 reads TGTGCCACCAGCAGAGTGGGGAGCGGCTCCTACGAGCAGTACTTC. Protein sequence: CATSRVGSGSYEQYF.

In this sample, this clone turned up a few times. This sequence joins TRBV9 and TRBJ1-3, with unresolved D. This CDR3 comprises 13 residues. Germline loops: CDR1 SGDLS, CDR2 YYNGEE. V lost 6 bases and J 0 bases, leaving 7 bases between the germline ends. The CDR3 DNA sequence: TGTGCCAGCACCGGGAACTCTGGAAACACCATATATTTT. It is translated as CASTGNSGNTIYF.

V is TRBV19 and J is TRBJ1-5; D uncertain. The CDR3 has 13 amino acids. CDR1 and CDR2 (germline): LNHDA, SQIVND (reference sequence). V gave up 10 bases and J gave up 6 bases, with 16 bases separating them. The CDR3 region is CAIQTPRVQPQHF. In DNA, the CDR3 is TGTGCCATCCAAACCCCCCGGGTTCAGCCCCAGCATTTT.

With respect to this clone: A much bigger clone sits one base away, suggesting this may be a read error. CDR3 coding DNA: TGTGCCGGTAGTCCTTTAGCGGGAGGCACAGATACGCAGTATTTT. It yields the protein CAGSPLAGGTDTQYF. The J gene is TRBJ2-3, the V gene TRBV19; 9 nucleotides line up with TRBD2. The CDR3 length is 15 residues. CDR1 and CDR2 from the germline V gene are LNHDA and SQIVND (reference sequence).

This clone showed up just a few times. This chain's CDR3 is CASRGSGKAYEQYF. CDR3 bases: TGTGCCAGCAGGGGGAGCGGGAAGGCCTACGAGCAGTACTTC. V is TRBV27 and J is TRBJ2-5, with 7 nucleotides matching TRBD2. The J call may be faulty, since TRBJ2-7 better matches the DNA end. The germline gives CDR1 MNHEY, CDR2 SMNVEV (reference sequence). The CDR3 spans 14 residues.

J is TRBJ2-7 and V is TRBV7-2; 11 nucleotides agree with TRBD2. Germline trimming cut 5 bases from V and 2 bases from J; bases unmatched to any gene: 5. From germline, CDR1 is SGHTA and CDR2 FQGNSA. The CDR3 covers 15 residues. CDR3 in amino acids: CASSPRLAGTYEQYF. CDR3 in DNA: TGTGCCAGCAGCCCCCGACTAGCGGGAACCTACGAGCAGTACTTC. Combining the CDR3 with reference TRBV7-2 and TRBJ2-7 gives the whole variable domain GAGVSQSPSNKVTEKGKDVELRCDPISGHTALYWYRQSLGQGLEFLIYFQGNSAPDKSGLPSDRFSAERTGGSVSTLTIQRTQQEDSAVYLCASSPRLAGTYEQYFGPGTRLTVT.

This sequence joins TRBV2 and TRBJ2-7; D ambiguous. This CDR3 contains 12 residues. CDR1 and CDR2 from the germline V gene are SNHLY and FYNNEI. The ends were cut back, 4 bases at V and 4 bases at J, with 8 bases in the middle. The CDR3 sequence: CASSGATYEQYF. In DNA form, the CDR3 reads TGTGCCAGCAGTGGGGCCACTTACGAGCAGTACTTC.

The chain employs TRBV4-3 and TRBJ2-3; a weak D match, TRBD1 (6 bases). Trimming shortened V by 1 base and J by 3 bases, and 14 bases separated the two germline ends. The germline V gene has CDR1 LGHNA and CDR2 YSLEER. The CDR3 runs to 16 residues. The CDR3 is CASSQAIGGITDTQYF. In nucleotides, the CDR3 is TGCGCCAGCAGCCAAGCCATAGGGGGTATAACAGATACGCAGTATTTT.

The CDR3 loop reads CSGRGSTYNEQFF. For the CDR3, the DNA is TGCAGCGGCCGGGGTTCCACCTACAATGAGCAGTTCTTC. V is TRBV29-1 and J is TRBJ2-1; tentatively, D is TRBD2 (5 bases). The CDR3 spans 13 residues. V gave up 7 bases and J gave up 2 bases, with 12 bases separating them. The germline gives CDR1 SQVTM, CDR2 ANQGSEA.

The chain carries TRBV5-1 and TRBJ1-2; D is perhaps TRBD1 (5 bases). The CDR3 is made up of 14 amino acids. CDR1 is SGHRS and CDR2 is YFSETQ in the germline V gene. The V gene lost 3 bases and the J gene lost 2 bases, with 11 bases spanning the gap. This CDR3 reads CASSSIGTNYGYTF. DNA of the CDR3: TGCGCCAGCAGCTCGATAGGGACCAACTATGGCTACACCTTC.

J is TRBJ1-1 and V is TRBV20-1, with D hard to call. Trimming left V 3 bases short and J 8 bases short, with 10 bases between. CDR3 length: 11 residues. Per germline, CDR1 DFQATT and CDR2 SNEGSKA (reference sequence). The chain's CDR3 is CSASAQPEAFF. The CDR3 nucleotides are TGCAGTGCTAGCGCGCAACCGGAAGCTTTCTTT.

A remark on this clone: A much larger clone is a single base away; this may be a read error. The V call is TRBV5-5, the J call TRBJ2-7, with TRBD2 matching over 12 bases. The CDR3 is made up of 15 amino acids. With 4 bases clipped from V and 2 bases from J, the junction kept 4 bases outside the gene matches. The germline gives CDR1 SGHKS, CDR2 YYEKEE (reference sequence). CDR3 region: CASSPGLAGTYEQYF. CDR3 nucleotide sequence: TGTGCCAGCAGCCCCGGACTAGCGGGAACCTACGAGCAGTACTTC. Combining the CDR3 with reference TRBV5-5 and TRBJ2-7 gives the whole variable domain DAGVTQSPTHLIKTRGQQVTLRCSPISGHKSVSWYQQVLGQGPQFIFQYYEKEERGRGNFPDRFSARQFPNYSSELNVNALLLGDSALYLCASSPGLAGTYEQYFGPGTRLTVT.

The chain links TRBV19 to TRBJ2-2, with 7 bases that match TRBD1. The CDR3 consists of 15 residues. Germline CDR1 reads LNHDA; CDR2 reads SQIVND (reference sequence). V shed 4 bases, J shed 2 bases, and the junction held 4 bases outside the gene matches. CDR3 sequence: CASSTGQVNTGELFF. CDR3 nucleotide sequence: TGTGCCAGTAGTACCGGACAGGTTAACACCGGGGAGCTGTTTTTT.

The chain carries TRBV5-1 and TRBJ2-2; 8 bases are shared with TRBD2. The ends lost 5 bases at V and 5 bases at J; junction bases unmatched: 8. Per germline, CDR1 SGHRS and CDR2 YFSETQ. The length of the CDR3 is 15 residues. CDR3 coding DNA: TGCGCCAGCAGGAAGAGCGGGAGCGGGACCGGGGAGCTGTTTTTT. This translates into CASRKSGSGTGELFF.

This chain links TRBV6-1 with TRBJ1-1; maybe TRBD1 (5 bases). This CDR3 spans 16 amino acids. V was shortened by 4 bases and J by 1 base, with 16 bases between the two germline ends. Per the germline V gene, CDR1 is MNHNS and CDR2 is SASEGT. Written as DNA, the CDR3 is TGTGCCAGCAGTGCGCGCCGAGGGGCGCCGAACACTGAAGCTTTCTTT. It encodes CASSARRGAPNTEAFF.

Comments on this clone: Other DNA sequences of this sample code for an identical CDR3. The gene calls are TRBV30 and TRBJ2-7; D may match TRBD1 or TRBD2 (6 bases each). The CDR3 length is 14 residues. Germline V gene sequence: CDR1 GTSNPN, CDR2 SVGIG (reference sequence). The V end was cut by 0 bases, the J end by 0 bases, with 9 bases between. This CDR3 is CAWSVGGSSYEQYF. The CDR3 nucleotides are TGTGCCTGGAGTGTAGGGGGGAGCTCCTACGAGCAGTACTTC.

The chain uses TRBV7-6 and TRBJ1-4, with D possibly being TRBD1 (5 bases). Germline loops: CDR1 SGHVS, CDR2 FNYEAQ. The CDR3 totals 14 residues. V shed 5 bases and J shed 7 bases, with 14 bases lying between them. The CDR3 DNA follows: TGTGCCAGCAGCCAAGACAGTTGGAGTGAAAAACTGTTTTTT. Translated, it gives CASSQDSWSEKLFF.

A few counts support this clone. The chain links TRBV10-3 to TRBJ1-1, with no clear D. Trimming took 6 bases from V and 7 from J, leaving 9 bases between them. CDR1 and CDR2 from the germline V gene are ENHRY and SYGVKD. This CDR3 spans 11 amino acids. The CDR3 region has the DNA TGTGCCATCAGGACCGGGTATGAAGCTTTCTTT. It encodes CAIRTGYEAFF.

In DNA form, the CDR3 reads TGTGCCAGCAGTTACTCAGCCGGGGACCAGCCCCAGCATTTT. Amino acids: CASSYSAGDQPQHF. The gene calls are TRBV6-6 and TRBJ1-5; D is perhaps TRBD1 (5 bases). Per the germline V gene, CDR1 is MNHNY and CDR2 is SVGAGI (reference sequence). CDR3 length equals 14 residues. The V gene lost 0 bases and the J gene lost 7 bases, with 10 bases spanning the gap.

This clone was seen a single time. This chain connects TRBV29-1 to TRBJ2-5; 8 bases line up with TRBD2. Germline V gene lookup returns CDR1 SQVTM and CDR2 ANQGSEA. This CDR3 is built from 13 residues. V was pared by 3 bases and J by 7 bases, with 7 bases of the junction left unmatched. CDR3 sequence (DNA): TGCAGCGTTGACGGGGGGGCGCGGGGGACCCAGTACTTC. Translation gives CSVDGGARGTQYF. The full variable domain, completed using reference TRBV29-1 and TRBJ2-5, is SAVISQKPSRDICQRGTSLTIQCQVDSQVTMMFWYRQQPGQSLTLIATANQGSEATYESGFVIDKFPISRPNLTFSTLTVSNMSPEDSSIYLCSVDGGARGTQYFGPGTRLLVL.